Described below is a single TCR beta chain sequence and its context. Its antigen remains unknown. Germline V gene lookup returns CDR1 MDHEN and CDR2 SYDVKM. Trimming left V 3 bases short and J 6 bases short, with 14 bases between. This CDR3 is 15 amino acids long. The data derive from a study of T cell responses to AZD1222 COVID-19 vaccine. TCRdb's table, derived via immunoSEQ multiplex PCR, lists solely in-frame clones and lacks some. Seen here are about 190,000 clones, 94% observed once, and the top ten hold 7% to 9.5%. Study results and caveats: Most donors were white British and more were female, and clonal diversity was possibly underestimated.

Here the sequenced sample was peripheral blood, taken on day 0 of AZD1222 vaccination. The TCR was taken from an adult in good health. This chain uses TRBV28 with TRBJ2-2, with D hard to call. The CDR3 bases are TGTGCCAGCAGTTTCCTCCATAGTATGGCCGGGGAGCTGTTTTTT. Its protein product is CASSFLHSMAGELFF.